A selection of T cell receptor beta chains follows, all from one sample in a study of control samples from healthy donors and cancer patients. Libraries were prepared by immunoSEQ multiplex PCR; TCRdb keeps only in-frame clonotypes and omits some of them. The table records about 120,000 clones, approximately 90% of them present only once. Sequencing was carried out using blood. These receptors originate from a man aged 35-49 years in good health. The CDR3 runs from the conserved cysteine through the conserved F or W. D genes are given only for firm matches. Part of the rows lack a size; the others show once, few, many or a class for expanded clones.

CDR3 DNA | CDR3 protein | CDR3 length | J gene | V gene | clone size | D gene
TGTGCCAGCAGTAAGACCTCGGGAGATGAAAAACTGTTTTTT | CASSKTSGDEKLFF | 14 | TRBJ1-4 | TRBV3-1/TRBV3-2 | - | -
TGTGCCAGCTCACCAAGCGCGGGCACAGATACGCAGTATTTT | CASSPSAGTDTQYF | 14 | TRBJ2-3 | TRBV18 | - | -
TGTGCCAGCAGCCAAGGTCCTTCGCCGGCAGTTACGCAGTATTTT | CASSQGPSPAVTQYF | 15 | TRBJ2-3 | TRBV3-1/TRBV3-2 | - | -
TGTGCCTGGAGTCATCACGGGAGGGGCGATGAAGCTTTCTTT | CAWSHHGRGDEAFF | 14 | TRBJ1-1 | TRBV30 | once | -
TGTGCCAGCAGCCCCCAAGGGCGGGGGGGTTACAATGAGCAGTTCTTC | CASSPQGRGGYNEQFF | 16 | TRBJ2-1 | TRBV7-3 | - | TRBD2
TGTGCCAGTAGCCCCATAGCGGGGAGCTCCTACAATGAGCAGTTCTTC | CASSPIAGSSYNEQFF | 16 | TRBJ2-1 | TRBV19 | - | TRBD2
TGCGCCAGCAGTGAGGACAGGGAAGGAAACACCATATATTTT | CASSEDREGNTIYF | 14 | TRBJ1-3 | TRBV10-2 | - | TRBD1
TGCGCCAGCAGCTTGGAACTAGCTCAAAACGAGCAGTACTTC | CASSLELAQNEQYF | 14 | TRBJ2-7 | TRBV5-1 | - | -
TGTGCCAGCAGCCATAAGACTAGCGGGGTTACCGGGGAGCTGTTTTTT | CASSHKTSGVTGELFF | 16 | TRBJ2-2 | TRBV5-8 | - | TRBD2
TGTGCCAGCAGCACCTGGACAGGGGGCGCCGAGCAGTACTTC | CASSTWTGGAEQYF | 14 | TRBJ2-7 | TRBV7-2 | - | TRBD1
TGTGCCAGCAGCTTAGTGGTTCACGCTGAAGCTTTCTTT | CASSLVVHAEAFF | 13 | TRBJ1-1 | TRBV7-9 | once | -
TGTGCCAGCAGCCGGGGGGTCAAGGACTCTGGAAACACCATATATTTT | CASSRGVKDSGNTIYF | 16 | TRBJ1-3 | TRBV4-2 | - | -
TGTGCCAGCAGCGGTGGGACAGGGATCGGTGAGACCCAGTACTTC | CASSGGTGIGETQYF | 15 | TRBJ2-5 | TRBV9 | - | TRBD1
TGTGCCAGCAGTTTTTCGGTTCAGCCCCAGCATTTT | CASSFSVQPQHF | 12 | TRBJ1-5 | TRBV12-3/TRBV12-4 | - | -
TGTGCCAGCAGCTTAAGGGGTATGGGTTCACCCCTCCACTTT | CASSLRGMGSPLHF | 14 | TRBJ1-6 | TRBV7-2 | - | -
TGTGCCAGCAGCCAAGTGGAGGTTCAGCCCCAGCATTTT | CASSQVEVQPQHF | 13 | TRBJ1-5 | TRBV4-2 | - | -
TGTGCCTGGAGGCGGGGGCGGGGGGGTCCTCAAGAGACCCAGTACTTC | CAWRRGRGGPQETQYF | 16 | TRBJ2-5 | TRBV30 | - | TRBD2
TGTGCCAGCAGTGACCCCAACAGGGGAGGGAATCAGCCCCAGCATTTT | CASSDPNRGGNQPQHF | 16 | TRBJ1-5 | TRBV2 | - | TRBD1
TGTGCCAGCAGTGAATGGGGCCTAACCTACGAGCAGTACTTC | CASSEWGLTYEQYF | 14 | TRBJ2-7 | TRBV6-1 | - | -
TGTGCCTGGAGTTTCGCGCGCCAGGGCCATGGCTACACCTTC | CAWSFARQGHGYTF | 14 | TRBJ1-2 | TRBV30 | - | -